Each of the 18 T cell receptor beta chains below was sequenced from the same sample in a study of human T cells and chemical hapten exposure. TCRdb redid the calling of the 5' RACE reads with MiXCR, one entry per CDR3 protein. The data show approximately 80,000 distinct CDR3 sequences, with 15% seen just once and approximately 7% held by the top ten. Total RNA was extracted from unfractionated whole blood. All receptors come from a female donor in good health.

The chain uses TRBV7-9 and TRBJ1-1; 10 nucleotides match TRBD1. The trim removed 2 bases at V and 1 base at J, leaving 4 bases unmatched. Germline V gene data show CDR1 as SEHNR and CDR2 as FQNEAQ (reference sequence). The CDR3 consists of 16 residues. The CDR3 protein is CASSLKGTGENTEAFF. In DNA, the CDR3 is TGTGCCAGCAGCTTAAAAGGGACAGGGGAGAACACTGAAGCTTTCTTT.

The genes are TRBV7-2 and TRBJ1-5, with TRBD1 identical over 7 bases. The CDR3 is made up of 14 amino acids. Germline CDR1 is SGHTA and CDR2 is FQGNSA. Germline trimming cut 4 bases from V and 5 bases from J; bases unmatched to any gene: 5. CDR3 nucleotide sequence: TGTGCCAGCAGCTCGGGACAGCCACATCAGCCCCAGCATTTT. This translates into CASSSGQPHQPQHF.

This clonotype was observed a few times. The chain joins TRBV5-6 to TRBJ1-2; D is possibly TRBD1 (5 bases). Trimming left V 0 bases short and J 1 base short, with 10 bases between. Germline V gene data show CDR1 as SGHDT and CDR2 as YYEEEE. CDR3 size: 15 residues. DNA of the CDR3: TGTGCCAGCAGCTTGGGACAGTACTTTAACTATGGCTACACCTTC. Translation gives CASSLGQYFNYGYTF.

The V and J genes are TRBV5-5 and TRBJ1-1; D gene ambiguous. Germline-derived CDR1 and CDR2 are SGHKS and YYEKEE (reference sequence). The CDR3 length is 16 residues. Trimming stripped 1 base from V and 2 bases from J, with 15 bases between. CDR3 amino acids: CASSLFFAEGNTEAFF. CDR3 bases: TGTGCCAGCAGCTTGTTTTTTGCAGAGGGCAACACTGAAGCTTTCTTT.

In this sample, this clonotype turned up a few times. This sequence joins TRBV28 and TRBJ2-3, with D possibly TRBD2 on 6 matching bases. CDR3 size: 13 residues. CDR1 is MDHEN and CDR2 is SYDVKM in the germline V gene. Trimming took off 7 bases at V and 2 bases at J, with 10 bases between the two ends. The CDR3 sequence is CASTGVPTDTQYF. For the CDR3, the DNA is TGTGCCAGCACGGGGGTACCCACAGATACGCAGTATTTT.

This chain uses TRBV4-3 with TRBJ2-3; TRBD2 agrees at 10 bases. This CDR3 spans 14 amino acids. Germline V CDR1 and CDR2: LGHNA, YSLEER. V dropped 11 bases and J dropped 6; count of bases not matched to a gene: 11. The CDR3 bases are TGCGCCTCCGGGGCAGCGGGGGGGCGGGATACGCAGTATTTT. This codes for CASGAAGGRDTQYF.

This clonotype was observed a handful of times. The V and J genes are TRBV6-6 and TRBJ1-1; 7 positions match TRBD1. The V gene end was trimmed by 10 bases and the J gene end by 11 bases; junction bases not matched to a gene: 19. CDR1 is MNHNY and CDR2 is SVGAGI in the germline V gene (reference sequence). The length of the CDR3 is 14 residues. CDR3 DNA: TGTGCCATCCTACGGGGGACAGCGGTTAATGAGGCTTTCTTT. Translated: CAILRGTAVNEAFF.

There are a few counts of this clonotype. The CDR3: CASSLNGRRGPYEQYF. In nucleotides, the CDR3 is TGTGCCAGCAGTTTAAACGGGCGCAGGGGACCCTACGAGCAGTACTTC. The chain uses TRBV27 and TRBJ2-7; possibly TRBD1 for D (6 bases). The CDR3 sequence is 16 residues long. V was clipped by 2 bases and J by 2 bases, with 16 bases between them. Germline lookup yields CDR1 MNHEY and CDR2 SMNVEV (reference sequence).

This clonotype was observed many times. The chain recombines TRBV24-1 with TRBJ2-1, with D possibly being TRBD1 or TRBD2 (5 bases each). Trimming pared 6 bases from V and 5 bases from J, leaving 13 bases between. The germline CDR1 and CDR2 sequences are KGHDR and SFDVKD. This CDR3 region has 14 residues. CDR3 protein: CATSSGRIDNEQFF. The CDR3 DNA sequence: TGTGCCACCAGTTCGGGGCGGATCGACAATGAGCAGTTCTTC.

A few counts support this clonotype. V gene TRBV5-4 combines with J gene TRBJ1-3; the match to TRBD1 covers 10 bases. The CDR3 sequence is 15 residues long. The J segment lost 8 bases and the V segment lost 4 bases, leaving 9 bases of the junction unmatched. Germline assignment: CDR1 SGHNT and CDR2 YYREEE (reference sequence). The CDR3 nucleotides read TGTGCCAGCAGCCCGGGACAGGGGAGGGGAGACACCATATATTTT. Amino acids: CASSPGQGRGDTIYF. The whole variable domain, filled in from reference TRBV5-4 and TRBJ1-3, reads ETGVTQSPTHLIKTRGQQVTLRCSSQSGHNTVSWYQQALGQGPQFIFQYYREEENGRGNFPPRFSGLQFPNYSSELNVNALELDDSALYLCASSPGQGRGDTIYFGEGSWLTVV.

The DNA of the CDR3 is TGTGCCAGCAGCTTAGGATGGCGGGGCGAGCGATTCTTC. Encoded protein: CASSLGWRGERFF. V gene TRBV11-2 combines with J gene TRBJ2-1; maybe TRBD2 (6 bases). Deletions cut 1 base from V and 16 bases from J, with 17 bases between. Germline CDR1 SGHAT, CDR2 FQNNGV. This CDR3 has 13 residues.

This clonotype was recorded a few times. The rearrangement uses TRBV10-1 and TRBJ2-3, with D possibly being TRBD2 (7 bases). V lost 7 bases to trimming and J lost 5 bases, with 16 bases between them. CDR1 and CDR2 from the germline V gene are WNHNN and SYGVQD (reference sequence). The length of the CDR3 is 14 residues. CDR3 sequence: CASMRGGQGDTQYF. CDR3 coding DNA: TGCGCCAGCATGAGGGGGGGACAAGGAGATACGCAGTATTTT.

To note about this clonotype: Sequence at one end of the junction differs from germline and may be a read error. The chain couples TRBV10-2 to TRBJ1-6; maybe TRBD1 (5 bases). The CDR3 totals 15 residues. Germline V lookup: CDR1 WSHSY, CDR2 SAAADI. The CDR3 reads CASSESDTVNSPLNF. The CDR3 DNA follows: TGCGCCAGCAGTGAGTCGGACACAGTGAATTCACCCCTCAACTTT.

This clonotype was seen many times. V and J are TRBV30 and TRBJ2-1, with 8 bases that match TRBD2. The CDR3 totals 15 residues. V gave up 2 bases and J gave up 7 bases; unmatched junction bases: 10. Germline V CDR1 and CDR2: GTSNPN, SVGIG (reference sequence). The CDR3 nucleotides are TGTGCCTGGAGTCCCCCCAGCGGGGGAAGGAATGAGCAGTTCTTC. This sequence encodes CAWSPPSGGRNEQFF.

This clonotype was seen only a few times. The chain carries TRBV7-9 and TRBJ2-1; D gene unclear. Trimming stripped 1 base from V and 8 bases from J, with 6 bases between. CDR1 is SEHNR, CDR2 FQNEAQ, per germline (reference sequence). CDR3 length equals 12 residues. The CDR3 region has the DNA TGTGCCAGCAGCTTAGACCTTTATGAGCAGTTCTTC. Amino acid sequence: CASSLDLYEQFF.

This clonotype was detected only a few times. This chain links TRBV10-3 with TRBJ1-6, with D possibly being TRBD1 (6 bases). V shed 0 bases and J shed 14 bases, with 23 bases lying between them. Per germline, CDR1 ENHRY and CDR2 SYGVKD. The CDR3 is made up of 17 amino acids. CDR3 sequence reads: CAISESIPGQRAVTLHF. Here the CDR3 DNA reads TGTGCCATCAGTGAGTCGATTCCCGGACAGAGGGCGGTGACCCTCCACTTT.

Here the CDR3 reads CASSLGENQPQHF. Here the CDR3 DNA reads TGTGCCAGCAGTTTAGGGGAGAATCAGCCCCAGCATTTT. The chain employs TRBV12-3 or TRBV12-4 and TRBJ1-5; D is undetermined. The CDR3 consists of 13 residues. Trimming pared 1 base from V and 4 bases from J, leaving 5 bases between.

This clonotype was recorded at least ten times. The chain employs TRBV5-1 and TRBJ1-1, with D perhaps TRBD1 (5 bases). Germline assignment: CDR1 SGHRS and CDR2 YFSETQ. The CDR3 is 14 amino acids. Trimming removed 5 bases from V and 7 bases from J, with 18 bases in between. Here the CDR3 reads CASRGEGVNGEAFF. The CDR3 coding sequence is TGCGCCAGCAGAGGTGAAGGGGTTAACGGTGAAGCTTTCTTT.